The clone carrying this T cell receptor (beta chain) was found a few times. Antigen: not known. Following extraction, RNA underwent reverse transcription to cDNA, which served as the sequencing template. TCRdb keeps only in-frame clones here, not all; method: immunoSEQ multiplex PCR. The sample includes about 120,000 clones, around three fifths of them seen just once. The sample originates from a study of CD8+ T cells in alopecia areata. The treatment: oral pan-JAK inhibitor, 5-10 mg twice daily. General study findings and limits: There were many expanded lesional clones persisting in scalp and blood during tofacitinib.

Germline CDR1 is MNHNY and CDR2 is SVGAGI (reference sequence). After removal of 6 bases from V and 6 bases from J, the junction contained 2 bases not matched to a gene. This CDR3 comprises 13 residues. This TCR derives from a human donor with alopecia areata. The specimen comprised CD4+ T cells sorted from blood, sampled at week 24, from a patient treated with tofacitinib. The chain uses TRBV6-6 and TRBJ2-2; 9 bases line up with TRBD2. The CDR3 sequence: CASRLAGPGELFF. CDR3 nucleotides: TGTGCCAGCAGACTAGCGGGCCCCGGGGAGCTGTTTTTT.